The rows below give T cell receptor beta chains drawn from one sample of a study of T cell responses to AZD1222 COVID-19 vaccine. Libraries were prepared by immunoSEQ multiplex PCR; TCRdb keeps only in-frame clonotypes and omits some of them. Of 150,000 to 200,000 clones in the sample, 90% were seen once. Sequenced material: peripheral blood, taken 28 days after the second AZD1222 dose. These TCRs come from an adult who received the AZD1222 COVID-19 vaccine. CDR3s include the opening cysteine and the closing phenylalanine or tryptophan. The order of the fields is CDR3 length, J gene, D gene, V gene, clone size, CDR3 protein, CDR3 DNA. The D gene is left open where the match is weak. Size is omitted from some rows. Given values are once, few, many or a class for expanded clones.

cdr3_length: 15; j_call: TRBJ2-2; d_call: TRBD1; v_call: TRBV2; clone_size: .; cdr3_aa: CASRATGANTGELFF; cdr3_nt: TGTGCCAGCAGAGCGACAGGGGCCAACACCGGGGAGCTGTTTTTT
cdr3_length: 16; j_call: TRBJ2-7; d_call: TRBD1; v_call: TRBV7-2; clone_size: .; cdr3_aa: CASTLGAGGSSYEQYF; cdr3_nt: TGTGCCAGCACCCTAGGGGCAGGGGGCTCCAGCTACGAGCAGTACTTC
cdr3_length: 12; j_call: TRBJ2-4; d_call: TRBD2; v_call: TRBV19; clone_size: .; cdr3_aa: CASSGGDDIQYF; cdr3_nt: TGTGCCAGTAGTGGGGGGGATGACATTCAGTACTTC
cdr3_length: 15; j_call: TRBJ2-4; d_call: .; v_call: TRBV2; clone_size: .; cdr3_aa: CASWLAGPLGNIQYF; cdr3_nt: TGTGCCAGCTGGCTGGCAGGGCCCTTAGGGAACATTCAGTACTTC
cdr3_length: 16; j_call: TRBJ1-4; d_call: .; v_call: TRBV6-1; clone_size: .; cdr3_aa: CASSVEGLGFNEKLFF; cdr3_nt: TGTGCCAGCAGTGTGGAGGGGCTGGGGTTTAATGAAAAACTGTTTTTT
cdr3_length: 15; j_call: TRBJ2-7; d_call: TRBD2; v_call: TRBV6-5; clone_size: .; cdr3_aa: CASSYSAGGGYEQYF; cdr3_nt: TGTGCCAGCAGTTACTCGGCGGGGGGCGGATACGAGCAGTACTTC
cdr3_length: 15; j_call: TRBJ2-1; d_call: TRBD1; v_call: TRBV5-4; clone_size: .; cdr3_aa: CASSPSGTGSHEQFF; cdr3_nt: TGTGCCAGCAGCCCCTCCGGGACAGGGTCACATGAGCAGTTCTTC
cdr3_length: 18; j_call: TRBJ2-6; d_call: .; v_call: TRBV4-3; clone_size: once; cdr3_aa: CASSQTRDGKSGANVLTF; cdr3_nt: TGCGCCAGCAGCCAGACTAGGGACGGCAAATCTGGGGCCAACGTCCTGACTTTC
cdr3_length: 16; j_call: TRBJ2-7; d_call: .; v_call: TRBV7-8; clone_size: .; cdr3_aa: CASSLEGRRPIYEQYF; cdr3_nt: TGTGCCAGCAGCTTAGAAGGTAGGAGACCCATCTACGAGCAGTACTTC
cdr3_length: 12; j_call: TRBJ1-2; d_call: .; v_call: TRBV7-8; clone_size: .; cdr3_aa: CASSLDNYGYTF; cdr3_nt: TGTGCCAGCAGCCTCGATAACTATGGCTACACCTTC
cdr3_length: 14; j_call: TRBJ1-5; d_call: .; v_call: TRBV18; clone_size: .; cdr3_aa: CASSPGPPNQPQHF; cdr3_nt: TGTGCCAGCTCACCCGGACCGCCAAATCAGCCCCAGCATTTT
cdr3_length: 15; j_call: TRBJ2-7; d_call: TRBD2; v_call: TRBV27; clone_size: .; cdr3_aa: CASSLKTSGSYEQYF; cdr3_nt: TGTGCCAGCAGTTTAAAGACTAGCGGGAGTTACGAGCAGTACTTC
cdr3_length: 12; j_call: TRBJ2-1; d_call: .; v_call: TRBV12-3/TRBV12-4; clone_size: .; cdr3_aa: CASRDREGEQFF; cdr3_nt: TGTGCCAGCAGGGACAGGGAGGGTGAGCAGTTCTTC
cdr3_length: 16; j_call: TRBJ1-1; d_call: .; v_call: TRBV27; clone_size: .; cdr3_aa: CASSLSGTAKNTEAFF; cdr3_nt: TGTGCCAGCAGTTTATCCGGGACGGCGAAGAACACTGAAGCTTTCTTT
cdr3_length: 16; j_call: TRBJ2-2; d_call: TRBD1; v_call: TRBV6-6; clone_size: .; cdr3_aa: CASSYPWTGSTGELFF; cdr3_nt: TGTGCCAGCAGTTACCCTTGGACAGGATCCACCGGGGAGCTGTTTTTT
cdr3_length: 15; j_call: TRBJ2-3; d_call: TRBD1; v_call: TRBV2; clone_size: once; cdr3_aa: CASSASTGGSDTQYF; cdr3_nt: TGTGCCAGCAGTGCGTCGACAGGGGGATCGGATACGCAGTATTTT
cdr3_length: 13; j_call: TRBJ1-5; d_call: TRBD1; v_call: TRBV6-5; clone_size: .; cdr3_aa: CASTGQGVEPQHF; cdr3_nt: TGTGCCAGCACCGGACAGGGCGTAGAGCCCCAGCATTTT
cdr3_length: 12; j_call: TRBJ2-7; d_call: .; v_call: TRBV20-1; clone_size: once; cdr3_aa: CSASHGTYEQYF; cdr3_nt: TGCAGTGCTAGTCACGGGACCTACGAGCAGTACTTC
cdr3_length: 14; j_call: TRBJ1-5; d_call: .; v_call: TRBV7-2; clone_size: .; cdr3_aa: CASSPARGNQPQHF; cdr3_nt: TGTGCCAGCAGCCCCGCACGGGGCAATCAGCCCCAGCATTTT
cdr3_length: 16; j_call: TRBJ1-4; d_call: TRBD1; v_call: TRBV4-2; clone_size: .; cdr3_aa: CASSQDPGQAHEKLFF; cdr3_nt: TGTGCCAGCAGCCAAGATCCAGGACAGGCACATGAAAAACTGTTTTTT
cdr3_length: 14; j_call: TRBJ1-2; d_call: .; v_call: TRBV5-1; clone_size: .; cdr3_aa: CASSLPNTRHGYTF; cdr3_nt: TGCGCCAGCAGCTTGCCCAACACCCGGCATGGCTACACCTTC
cdr3_length: 15; j_call: TRBJ1-6; d_call: .; v_call: TRBV6-5; clone_size: few; cdr3_aa: CASSYSPDGDSPLHF; cdr3_nt: TGTGCCAGCAGCTACTCCCCCGACGGGGATTCACCCCTCCACTTT
cdr3_length: 16; j_call: TRBJ2-7; d_call: TRBD2; v_call: TRBV4-3; clone_size: few; cdr3_aa: CASSQALAGGPYEQYF; cdr3_nt: TGCGCCAGCAGCCAGGCACTAGCGGGAGGCCCCTACGAGCAGTACTTC
cdr3_length: 12; j_call: TRBJ1-2; d_call: .; v_call: TRBV30; clone_size: .; cdr3_aa: CAGDGAIYGYTF; cdr3_nt: TGTGCCGGTGACGGGGCTATCTATGGCTACACCTTC
cdr3_length: 17; j_call: TRBJ1-3; d_call: TRBD1; v_call: TRBV9; clone_size: .; cdr3_aa: CASSARPGTATGNTIYF; cdr3_nt: TGTGCCAGCAGCGCGCGCCCCGGGACAGCAACTGGAAACACCATATATTTT
cdr3_length: 14; j_call: TRBJ1-3; d_call: .; v_call: TRBV3-1/TRBV3-2; clone_size: .; cdr3_aa: CASSLSTSGNTIYF; cdr3_nt: TGTGCCAGCAGCCTCAGTACATCTGGAAACACCATATATTTT
cdr3_length: 17; j_call: TRBJ2-7; d_call: TRBD2; v_call: TRBV7-2; clone_size: .; cdr3_aa: CASSFGTSGFSTYEQYF; cdr3_nt: TGTGCCAGCAGCTTCGGGACTAGCGGGTTTTCCACCTACGAGCAGTACTTC
cdr3_length: 18; j_call: TRBJ1-6; d_call: .; v_call: TRBV5-1; clone_size: .; cdr3_aa: CASSRDPRDSLSNSPLHF; cdr3_nt: TGCGCCAGCAGCCGCGACCCCCGGGATTCTCTGTCAAATTCACCCCTCCACTTT
cdr3_length: 13; j_call: TRBJ1-2; d_call: .; v_call: TRBV6-5; clone_size: .; cdr3_aa: CASTSPVNYGYTF; cdr3_nt: TGTGCCAGCACAAGTCCAGTTAACTATGGCTACACCTTC
cdr3_length: 15; j_call: TRBJ2-1; d_call: TRBD2; v_call: TRBV10-3; clone_size: .; cdr3_aa: CAISEQRGGYNEQFF; cdr3_nt: TGTGCCATCAGTGAACAGCGGGGGGGCTACAATGAGCAGTTCTTC
cdr3_length: 16; j_call: TRBJ2-2; d_call: TRBD1; v_call: TRBV5-1; clone_size: .; cdr3_aa: CASSLAGTANTGELFF; cdr3_nt: TGCGCCAGCAGCTTGGCGGGGACAGCGAACACCGGGGAGCTGTTTTTT
cdr3_length: 13; j_call: TRBJ2-7; d_call: TRBD2; v_call: TRBV6-6; clone_size: .; cdr3_aa: CASSGLEYWEQYF; cdr3_nt: TGTGCCAGCTCAGGACTAGAATATTGGGAGCAGTACTTC
cdr3_length: 12; j_call: TRBJ1-2; d_call: .; v_call: TRBV28; clone_size: .; cdr3_aa: CASSGRPGGYTF; cdr3_nt: TGTGCCAGCAGTGGCCGACCGGGAGGCTACACCTTC
cdr3_length: 14; j_call: TRBJ1-2; d_call: .; v_call: TRBV6-5; clone_size: .; cdr3_aa: CASRSLGVGDGYTF; cdr3_nt: TGTGCCAGCAGGAGTTTGGGGGTCGGTGATGGCTACACCTTC
cdr3_length: 12; j_call: TRBJ2-7; d_call: TRBD2; v_call: TRBV30; clone_size: .; cdr3_aa: CAWSSGGTEQYF; cdr3_nt: TGTGCCTGGAGTTCGGGGGGTACCGAGCAGTACTTC
cdr3_length: 15; j_call: TRBJ2-4; d_call: TRBD1; v_call: TRBV30; clone_size: .; cdr3_aa: CAFGQGNLAKNIQYF; cdr3_nt: TGTGCCTTTGGACAGGGTAACCTAGCCAAAAACATTCAGTACTTC
cdr3_length: 14; j_call: TRBJ1-2; d_call: .; v_call: TRBV28; clone_size: .; cdr3_aa: CASSPGTGLYGYTF; cdr3_nt: TGTGCCAGCAGTCCAGGTACCGGACTCTATGGCTACACCTTC
cdr3_length: 16; j_call: TRBJ2-2; d_call: TRBD1; v_call: TRBV10-3; clone_size: few; cdr3_aa: CAISGSQGASTGELFF; cdr3_nt: TGTGCCATCAGTGGATCCCAGGGGGCGAGCACCGGGGAGCTGTTTTTT
cdr3_length: 15; j_call: TRBJ1-2; d_call: .; v_call: TRBV19; clone_size: .; cdr3_aa: CATNNPGLVNYGYTF; cdr3_nt: TGTGCCACTAACAACCCGGGACTGGTAAACTATGGCTACACCTTC
cdr3_length: 14; j_call: TRBJ2-7; d_call: .; v_call: TRBV5-1; clone_size: .; cdr3_aa: CASRDAGPPYEQYF; cdr3_nt: TGCGCCAGTAGGGACGCCGGCCCGCCCTACGAGCAGTACTTC
cdr3_length: 15; j_call: TRBJ1-4; d_call: .; v_call: TRBV28; clone_size: .; cdr3_aa: CASSWDIVSNEKLFF; cdr3_nt: TGTGCCAGCAGTTGGGACATAGTTTCTAATGAAAAACTGTTTTTT